This TCR beta chain was identified during a study of early T cells in non-severe SARS-CoV-2 infection. The CDR3 covers 12 residues. V lost 8 bases and J 2 bases, leaving 10 bases between the germline ends. Germline V gene lookup returns CDR1 SGHTA and CDR2 FQGNSA. MiXCR, applied by TCRdb to the 5' RACE reads, yields one record per CDR3 protein. The data hold some 77,000 distinct CDR3 sequences, with over 10% observed a single time. V usage is TRBV7-2 and J usage is TRBJ2-7; D unresolved. The sequence was collected from an adult who was a healthcare worker with PCR-confirmed SARS-CoV-2 infection or an uninfected control (not recorded which). Sequencing was done on a sample of whole blood. CDR3 in DNA: TGTGCCAGCCACTCGACCCCCTACGAGCAGTACTTC. It translates to CASHSTPYEQYF. The variable domain in full, completed from reference TRBV7-2 and TRBJ2-7, reads GAGVSQSPSNKVTEKGKDVELRCDPISGHTALYWYRQSLGQGLEFLIYFQGNSAPDKSGLPSDRFSAERTGGSVSTLTIQRTQQEDSAVYLCASHSTPYEQYFGPGTRLTVT.